The sequence of this TCR beta chain was determined in a study of human T cells and chemical hapten exposure. Looking at the study overall: Largely, small differences in pooled library volume made per-sample TCR yields vary.

Each CDR3 protein gets one entry after TCRdb re-called the RACE reads with MiXCR. The table has about 26,000 distinct CDR3 sequences, over 8.5% seen once; the top ten hold approximately 6.9%. The germline CDR1 and CDR2 sequences are MGHDK and SYGVNS. The CDR3 runs 14 residues. V was shortened by 3 bases and J by 5 bases, with 13 bases between the two germline ends. This sample's time point: patch test 2, 6 weeks after DPC sensitization. Treatment of the sample: therapeutic diphenylcyclopropenone sensitization with weekly scalp DPC. The sequenced sample was whole blood, obtained in connection with sensitization to the hapten diphenylcyclopropenone (DPC). The origin of this receptor is a man aged 25-45 years with alopecia areata. Some clones in this sample may be carry-over from other donors' samples. The chain employs TRBV25-1 and TRBJ1-2; D is undetermined. The CDR3 DNA sequence: TGTGCCAGCAGTGACCGCGAGTTCTTTTATGGCTACACCTTC. Translating gives CASSDREFFYGYTF.